This paragraph covers one TCR beta chain sequence. The CDR3 consists of 15 residues. CDR1 and CDR2 (germline): MGHRA, YSYEKL. The V end lost 3 bases, the J end lost 6 bases, and 15 bases lay between the germline ends. The data stem from a study of T cells in localized non-small cell lung cancer. Produced via immunoSEQ multiplex PCR; TCRdb's table is partial and in-frame only. The sample holds tens of thousands of clones, under 95% seen once. This sequence joins TRBV4-1 and TRBJ2-1; D perhaps matches TRBD1 (5 bases). Sequences were derived from peripheral blood, sampled before any cancer treatment. This receptor was taken from a female donor of 60 years or more with stage I lung adenocarcinoma. CDR3 in amino acids: CASSHVDREPNEQFF. The DNA for the CDR3 is TGCGCCAGCAGCCACGTCGACAGAGAACCCAATGAGCAGTTCTTC.